The entry below describes one T cell receptor beta chain. Some clones are missing from TCRdb's copy, which holds only in-frame ones; the method was immunoSEQ multiplex PCR. The sample lists almost 200,000 clones, more than 80% occurring once. The sample belongs to a study of blood T cell repertoires in COVID-19. The wider study: The analysed material was cDNA or gDNA that came from T cells, B-cell-depleted T cells, or PBMCs.

CDR1 and CDR2 from the germline V gene are SEHNR and FQNEAQ (reference sequence). CDR3 length: 13 amino acids. Trimming stripped 4 bases from V and 11 bases from J, with 12 bases between. The sample consisted of PBMCs or T cells enriched from blood (not recorded which). The clonotype comes from a woman under 30 who had recovered from COVID-19. The rearrangement links TRBV7-9 to TRBJ1-6; tentative D call: TRBD1 (6 bases). The CDR3 sequence is CASSSNRDTPLHF. As DNA, the CDR3 is TGTGCCAGCAGCTCGAACAGGGATACACCCCTCCACTTT.